This TCR beta chain was recovered during a study of cytotoxic CD8 clonotypes in ibrutinib-treated CLL. With 2 bases clipped from V and 1 base from J, the junction kept 4 bases outside the gene matches. In germline, CDR1 is LNHNV, CDR2 YYDKDF (reference sequence). This CDR3 has 15 residues. Produced via immunoSEQ multiplex PCR; TCRdb's table is partial and in-frame only. The table shows about 200,000 clones, with more than 75% occurring only once. The sequence came from a human donor with chronic lymphocytic leukemia. Here the sequenced sample was PBMCs, taken after 12 months of ibrutinib treatment. The chain is built from TRBV15 and TRBJ2-5, with TRBD2 matching 7 bases. DNA for the CDR3: TGTGCCACCAGCAGAACAACTAGCGTCCAAGAGACCCAGTACTTC. Amino acid sequence: CATSRTTSVQETQYF.